This record concerns one T cell receptor (beta chain) sequence. Its antigen is not yet known. Per-nucleotide qualities are absent, and no much larger clonotype sits a single base away. Participants in the prospective study were aged about 18 to 95 years, lived in 20 to 25 United States geographic areas, and enrolled through a virtual design. In the prospective study, cohorts were assigned on the basis of participant-reported clinical history obtained from a screening survey and a study questionnaire. Exposed participants had been in contact, within 2 weeks of entering the study, with a person who had a PCR-confirmed or clinician-diagnosed case of COVID-19. In the prospective study, mobile phlebotomists collected whole blood, serum and a nasopharyngeal or oropharyngeal swab from each participant. Participants in the prospective study had the option to provide additional blood draws and questionnaires over a roughly 2-month period. Blood samples from the prospective study were shipped frozen or at room temperature prior to DNA extraction.

The immunoSEQ Assay, a bias-controlled multiplex PCR, was used to amplify TCRbeta CDR3 regions from genomic DNA. Processing in the source paper ran as follows. The number of nucleated cells in each sample was estimated from the amplification of reference gene primers within the assay. Sequence reads were collapsed and filtered to measure the absolute abundance of every unique TCRbeta CDR3 rearrangement. Productive Simpson clonality was computed per sample as the square root of Simpson's diversity index over productive rearrangements. What TCRdb holds here is the immuneACCESS table cut down to in-frame rearrangements. Part of the clones is not present; checked against another copy, under half of the missing clones reflect an unresolved V gene, and the others are unexplained. The V and J calls and clone size were taken over from that table, and D and trimming were inferred from the DNA. The table for this sample lists roughly 150,000 clones; roughly 90% of them were counted only once. The ten largest make up about 4% of the sample.

The data were obtained in a study of blood T cell repertoires in COVID-19 (dated by TCRdb to the early 2020s). At the level of the whole study: Samples from collaborators originated in the United States, Italy and Spain and spanned both the acute and convalescent phases of COVID-19. The material from the prospective study consisted of cDNA or gDNA derived from T cells, B-cell-depleted T cells, or PBMCs. Deeply sampled blood TCRbeta repertoires from subjects exposed to, actively infected with, or recovered from COVID-19 were included in the dataset. The repertoires were made available in a free public database intended to serve as a resource for research on the immune response to SARS-CoV-2. The samples were drawn from two sources: the first 160 participants of the ongoing ImmuneRACE study, and 1,200 or so subjects contributed by 6 global collaborators. The sample metadata nearly always contained a de-identified subject ID, COVID-19 status, age in years and sex. HLA class I and class II types, where available, came from metadata supplied by the sample provider rather than from assay-based typing.

The paper's findings and limits, for the study overall: Clinical and demographic metadata were provided uncurated, with the amount varying by source and participant.

Reading from cysteine to phenylalanine, the CDR3 counts 15 amino acids. Here the CDR3 DNA is all that survives: 45 bases in frame from base 1. V is pared back by 5 bases and J by 6 bases, with 19 bases lying between the germline termini. In the germline V gene (reference sequence), CDR1 corresponds to SEHNR and CDR2 to FQNEAQ. The chain uses TRBV7-9 and TRBJ1-1; TRBD1 could be the D gene, as 5 bases match. The specimen was PBMCs or T cells enriched from blood (not recorded which). This TCR came from a woman in her thirties or forties who had been exposed to COVID-19. The DNA reads as follows: TGTGCCAGCAGCCCCCTAGGGACTAACCCCTCTGAAGCTTTCTTT. This gives the protein CASSPLGTNPSEAFF.